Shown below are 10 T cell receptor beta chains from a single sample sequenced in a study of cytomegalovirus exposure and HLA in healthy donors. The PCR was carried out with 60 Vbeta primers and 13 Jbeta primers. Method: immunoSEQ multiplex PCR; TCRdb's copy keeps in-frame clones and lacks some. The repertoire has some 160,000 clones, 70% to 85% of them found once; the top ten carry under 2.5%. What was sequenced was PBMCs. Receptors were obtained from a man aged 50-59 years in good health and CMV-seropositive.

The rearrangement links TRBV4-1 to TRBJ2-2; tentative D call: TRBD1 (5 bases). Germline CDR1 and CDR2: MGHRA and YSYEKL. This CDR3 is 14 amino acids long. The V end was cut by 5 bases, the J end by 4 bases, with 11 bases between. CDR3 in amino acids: CASSADRSTGELFF. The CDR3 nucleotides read TGCGCCAGCAGCGCAGACAGATCCACCGGGGAGCTGTTTTTT.

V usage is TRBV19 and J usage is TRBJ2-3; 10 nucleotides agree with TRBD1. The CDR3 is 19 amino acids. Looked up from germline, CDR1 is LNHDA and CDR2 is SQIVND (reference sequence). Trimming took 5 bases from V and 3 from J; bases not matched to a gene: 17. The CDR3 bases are TGTGCCAGTAGTTCCCCCTCCGGGACAGGGGTAATTTTGACAGATACGCAGTATTTT. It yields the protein CASSSPSGTGVILTDTQYF.

The CDR3 nucleotides read TGTGCCAGCAGTTTGTCCGATGAGGACAATGAGCAGTTCTTC. It is translated as CASSLSDEDNEQFF. The V and J genes are TRBV27 and TRBJ2-1, with D unresolved. The CDR3 extends over 14 amino acids. Trimming took off 3 bases at V and 5 bases at J, with 11 bases between the two ends. In germline, CDR1 is MNHEY, CDR2 SMNVEV (reference sequence).

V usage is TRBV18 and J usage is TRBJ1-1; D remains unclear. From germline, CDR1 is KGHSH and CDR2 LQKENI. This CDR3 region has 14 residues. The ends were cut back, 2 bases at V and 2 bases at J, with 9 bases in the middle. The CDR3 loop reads CASSPERENTEAFF. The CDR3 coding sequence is TGTGCCAGCTCACCAGAGCGGGAAAACACTGAAGCTTTCTTT.

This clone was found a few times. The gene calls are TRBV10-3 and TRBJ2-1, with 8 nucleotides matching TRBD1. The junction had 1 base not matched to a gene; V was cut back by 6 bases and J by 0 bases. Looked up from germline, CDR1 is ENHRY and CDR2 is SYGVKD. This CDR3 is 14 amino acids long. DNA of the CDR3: TGTGCCATCAGCACAGGGGGCTCCTACAATGAGCAGTTCTTC. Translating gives CAISTGGSYNEQFF.

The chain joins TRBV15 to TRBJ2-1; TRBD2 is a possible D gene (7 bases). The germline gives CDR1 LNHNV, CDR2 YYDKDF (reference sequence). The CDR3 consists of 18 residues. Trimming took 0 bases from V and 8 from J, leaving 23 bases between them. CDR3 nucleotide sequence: TGTGCCACCAGCAGAGACCCACCCCGGGGGGCGCCGAGGGATGAGCAGTTCTTC. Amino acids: CATSRDPPRGAPRDEQFF.

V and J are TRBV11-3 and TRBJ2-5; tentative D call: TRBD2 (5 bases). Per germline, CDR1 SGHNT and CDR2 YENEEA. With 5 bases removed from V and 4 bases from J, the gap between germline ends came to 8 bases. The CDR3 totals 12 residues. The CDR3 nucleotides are TGTGCCAGCAGCCGGGCGGGAGAGACCCAGTACTTC. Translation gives CASSRAGETQYF.

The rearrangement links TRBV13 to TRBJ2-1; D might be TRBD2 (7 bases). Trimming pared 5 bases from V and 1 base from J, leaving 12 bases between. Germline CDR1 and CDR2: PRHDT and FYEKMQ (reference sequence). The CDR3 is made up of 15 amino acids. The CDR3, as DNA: TGTGCCAGCAGCCCAAGGGGGGGGTCCTACAATGAGCAGTTCTTC. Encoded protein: CASSPRGGSYNEQFF.

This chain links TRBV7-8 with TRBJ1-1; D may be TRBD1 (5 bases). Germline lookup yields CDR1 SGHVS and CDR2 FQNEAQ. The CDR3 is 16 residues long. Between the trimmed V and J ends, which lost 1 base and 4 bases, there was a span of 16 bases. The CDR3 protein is CASSLDSGAQVTEAFF. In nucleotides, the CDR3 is TGTGCCAGCAGCTTAGATTCTGGGGCGCAGGTCACTGAAGCTTTCTTT.

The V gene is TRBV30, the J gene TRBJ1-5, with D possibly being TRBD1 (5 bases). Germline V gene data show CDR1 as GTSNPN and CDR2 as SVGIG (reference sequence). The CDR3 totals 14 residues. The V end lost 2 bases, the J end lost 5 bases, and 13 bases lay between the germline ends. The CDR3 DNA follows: TGTGCCTGGAGTCGGTCTAGGGGCCATCAGCCCCAGCATTTT. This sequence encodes CAWSRSRGHQPQHF. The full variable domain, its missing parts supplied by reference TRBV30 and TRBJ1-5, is SQTIHQWPATLVQPVGSPLSLECTVEGTSNPNLYWYRQAAGRGLQLLFYSVGIGQISSEVPQNLSASRPQDRQFILSSKKLLLSDSGFYLCAWSRSRGHQPQHFGDGTRLSIL.